Listed here are 10 T cell receptor beta chains from one sample, sequenced in a study of PD-L1 blockade in urothelial cancer. Here immunoSEQ multiplex PCR was the method, and the copy in TCRdb shows in-frame clones only, minus some. This sample carries about 100,000 clones, approximately 85% of them seen once, and the ten largest clones take roughly 2.3%. Specimen: PBMCs, collected around atezolizumab (anti-PD-L1) treatment. The receptors shown here come from a man in his forties or fifties with urothelial cancer.

CDR3 protein: CASSKGQGGGGYTF. The CDR3, as DNA: TGCGCCAGCAGTAAAGGACAGGGCGGAGGTGGCTACACCTTC. The chain uses TRBV4-1 and TRBJ1-2; 8 bases line up with TRBD1. Germline-derived CDR1 and CDR2 are MGHRA and YSYEKL. This CDR3 has 14 residues. The junction had 10 bases not matched to a gene; V was cut back by 6 bases and J by 7 bases.

DNA of the CDR3: TGTGCCAGCTCACCTCTCGTCCAGGTTGAAAAACTGTTTTTT. It yields the protein CASSPLVQVEKLFF. This sequence joins TRBV18 and TRBJ1-4; D call uncertain. The CDR3 length is 14 residues. Germline assignment: CDR1 KGHSH and CDR2 LQKENI. V lost 3 bases and J 7 bases, leaving 12 bases between the germline ends.

V is TRBV20-1 and J is TRBJ2-5; D is unresolved. Per germline, CDR1 DFQATT and CDR2 SNEGSKA (reference sequence). Trimming took 7 bases from V and 3 from J, leaving 9 bases between them. This CDR3 comprises 11 residues. DNA for the CDR3: TGCAGTGGAAGCTTTGAAGAGACCCAGTACTTC. It yields the protein CSGSFEETQYF.

This chain uses TRBV27 with TRBJ1-2; no clear D. Trimming took off 1 base at V and 4 bases at J, with 13 bases between the two ends. Germline assignment: CDR1 MNHEY and CDR2 SMNVEV (reference sequence). The CDR3 length is 15 residues. In DNA form, the CDR3 reads TGTGCCAGCAGTTTATTTGCCGGGATAGTCTATGGCTACACCTTC. Translation gives CASSLFAGIVYGYTF.

This sequence joins TRBV30 and TRBJ2-1; TRBD2 matches 7 bases. Germline V gives CDR1 GTSNPN, CDR2 SVGIG (reference sequence). The CDR3 covers 13 residues. J lost 5 bases, V lost 3 bases, and 4 bases had no gene match. The CDR3 coding sequence is TGTGCCTGGAGCGCTAGCGGAGACAATGAGCAGTTCTTC. Its protein is CAWSASGDNEQFF.

The chain is built from TRBV28 and TRBJ1-2; D is possibly TRBD1 (5 bases). The CDR3 consists of 15 residues. V was shortened by 5 bases and J by 0 bases, with 13 bases between the two germline ends. Germline V gene data show CDR1 as MDHEN and CDR2 as SYDVKM. DNA of the CDR3: TGTGCCAGCAGTAACCACAGGAGGGCTAACTATGGCTACACCTTC. Translated, it gives CASSNHRRANYGYTF.

The DNA of the CDR3 is TGTGCCTGGAGTGTACAGGGGGGAGGGGGTCAGCCCCAGCATTTT. Its translation is CAWSVQGGGGQPQHF. The rearrangement joins TRBV30 to TRBJ1-5; 8 nucleotides agree with TRBD1. In germline, CDR1 is GTSNPN, CDR2 SVGIG (reference sequence). Trimming cost V 0 bases and J 6 bases; bases outside gene matches: 7. This CDR3 is 15 amino acids long.

The gene calls are TRBV9 and TRBJ2-1; 11 bases align to TRBD2. With V trimmed by 0 bases and J by 5 bases, 7 bases remained unmatched. Germline lookup yields CDR1 SGDLS and CDR2 YYNGEE. This CDR3 region has 17 residues. CDR3 DNA: TGTGCCAGCAGCGTAGGTGGGCCTAGCGGGAGGCACAATGAGCAGTTCTTC. It codes for CASSVGGPSGRHNEQFF. Filled out from reference TRBV9 and TRBJ2-1, the complete variable domain reads DSGVTQTPKHLITATGQRVTLRCSPRSGDLSVYWYQQSLDQGLQFLIQYYNGEERAKGNILERFSAQQFPDLHSELNLSSLELGDSALYFCASSVGGPSGRHNEQFFGPGTRLTVL.

The chain carries TRBV5-1 and TRBJ2-5; tentative D call: TRBD2 (6 bases). Looked up from germline, CDR1 is SGHRS and CDR2 is YFSETQ. Trimming took off 4 bases at V and 4 bases at J, with 17 bases between the two ends. This CDR3 has 15 residues. The CDR3 sequence is CASSGGRGVGETQYF. The CDR3 DNA reads TGCGCCAGCAGCGGAGGGCGGGGAGTGGGAGAGACCCAGTACTTC.

This clone has a single count. In nucleotides, the CDR3 is TGTGCCAGCAGCTTAGGAGTTGGCGGGAGGGGCTACAATGAGCAGTTCTTC. Its translation is CASSLGVGGRGYNEQFF. The chain links TRBV7-3 to TRBJ2-1; 9 bases match TRBD2. V shed 2 bases and J 3 bases; nucleotides not matched to a gene: 8. Looked up from germline, CDR1 is SGHTA and CDR2 is FQGTGA. The CDR3 runs 17 residues.